The T cell receptor (beta chain) described here comes from a study of blood T cells in healthy people across ages. CDR3 length: 15 residues. Per the germline V gene, CDR1 is KGHDR and CDR2 is SFDVKD. Losses at the gene ends were 4 bases for V and 7 bases for J; bases not matched to a gene: 11. The use of a sample-barcoded 5' primer and a J-beta primer mix characterized a second PCR of roughly 6 to 12 cycles. TCRdb redid the calling of the 5' RACE reads with MiXCR, one entry per CDR3 protein. The sample yields over 1,500,000 distinct CDR3 sequences, around half seen once. Study outcomes and limitations: Diversity figures based on one million T cells were deemed too low.

In each sample, at least 7 million PBMCs were isolated. Details on this clonotype: As yet, its antigen is unknown.

The sequence derives from a middle-aged woman in good health. The sequencing sample was made of blood. The chain joins TRBV24-1 to TRBJ1-2; the match to TRBD1 covers 7 bases. The CDR3 reads CATSDTPGGNRGYTF. The CDR3 DNA reads as TGTGCCACCAGTGACACCCCAGGGGGGAATCGTGGCTACACCTTC.